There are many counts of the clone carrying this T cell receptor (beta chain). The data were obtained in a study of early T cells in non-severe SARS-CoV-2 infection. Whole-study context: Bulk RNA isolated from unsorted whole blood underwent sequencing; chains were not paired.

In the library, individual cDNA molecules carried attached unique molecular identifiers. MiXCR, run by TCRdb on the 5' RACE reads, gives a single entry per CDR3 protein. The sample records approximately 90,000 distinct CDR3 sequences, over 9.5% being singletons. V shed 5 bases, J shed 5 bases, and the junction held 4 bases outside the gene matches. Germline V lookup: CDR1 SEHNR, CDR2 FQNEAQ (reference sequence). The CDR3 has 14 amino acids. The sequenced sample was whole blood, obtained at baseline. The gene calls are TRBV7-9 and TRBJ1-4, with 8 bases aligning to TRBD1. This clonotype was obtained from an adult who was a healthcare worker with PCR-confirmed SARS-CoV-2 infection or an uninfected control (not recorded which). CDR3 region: CASSGRQGNEKLFF. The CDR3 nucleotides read TGTGCCAGCAGCGGACGACAGGGGAATGAAAAACTGTTTTTT.